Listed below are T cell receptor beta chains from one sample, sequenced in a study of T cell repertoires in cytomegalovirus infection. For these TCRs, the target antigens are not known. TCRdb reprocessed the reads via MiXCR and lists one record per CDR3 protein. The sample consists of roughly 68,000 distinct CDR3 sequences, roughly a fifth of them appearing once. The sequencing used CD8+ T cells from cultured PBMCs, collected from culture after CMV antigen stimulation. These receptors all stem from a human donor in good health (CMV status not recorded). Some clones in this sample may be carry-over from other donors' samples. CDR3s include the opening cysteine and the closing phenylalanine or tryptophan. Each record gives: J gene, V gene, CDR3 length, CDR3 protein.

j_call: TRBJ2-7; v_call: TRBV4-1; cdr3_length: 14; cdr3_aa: CASSQERTGGEQYF
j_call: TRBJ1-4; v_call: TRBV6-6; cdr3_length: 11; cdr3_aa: CASSLGGKLFF
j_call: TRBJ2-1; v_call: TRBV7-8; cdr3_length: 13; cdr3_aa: CASSPTGDNEQFF
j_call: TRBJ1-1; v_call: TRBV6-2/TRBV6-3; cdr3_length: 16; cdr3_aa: CASSSSGTPFGVGAFF
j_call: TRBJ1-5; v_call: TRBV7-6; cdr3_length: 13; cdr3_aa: CASSLDEGQPQHF
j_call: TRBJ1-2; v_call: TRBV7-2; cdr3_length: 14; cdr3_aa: CASSFGGSGYGYTF
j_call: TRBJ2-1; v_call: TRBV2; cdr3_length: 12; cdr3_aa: CASITWANEQFF
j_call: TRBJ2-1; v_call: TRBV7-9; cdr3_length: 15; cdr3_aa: CASSLPESSYNEQFF
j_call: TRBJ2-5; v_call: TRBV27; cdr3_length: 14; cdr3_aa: CASRPPDTQETQYF
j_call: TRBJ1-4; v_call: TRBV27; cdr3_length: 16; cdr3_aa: CASSYGPIPTNEKLFF
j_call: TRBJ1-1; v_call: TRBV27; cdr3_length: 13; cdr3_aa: CASSPRGNTEAFF
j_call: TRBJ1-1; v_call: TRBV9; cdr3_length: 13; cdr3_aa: CASSVGTGTEAFF
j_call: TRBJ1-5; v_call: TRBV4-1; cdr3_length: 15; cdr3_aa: CASSPGFFGNQPQHF
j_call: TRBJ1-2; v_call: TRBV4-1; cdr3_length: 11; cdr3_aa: CASSQDRGYTF
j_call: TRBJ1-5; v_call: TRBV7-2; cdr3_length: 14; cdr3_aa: CASSSGQYDQPQHF
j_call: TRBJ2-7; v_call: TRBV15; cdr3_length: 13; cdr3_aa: CATSRDRGYEQYF
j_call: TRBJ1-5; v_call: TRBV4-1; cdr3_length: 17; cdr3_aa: CASSQLSGTGGDQPQHF
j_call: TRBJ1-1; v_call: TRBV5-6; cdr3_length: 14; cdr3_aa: CASSLLISRVGAFF